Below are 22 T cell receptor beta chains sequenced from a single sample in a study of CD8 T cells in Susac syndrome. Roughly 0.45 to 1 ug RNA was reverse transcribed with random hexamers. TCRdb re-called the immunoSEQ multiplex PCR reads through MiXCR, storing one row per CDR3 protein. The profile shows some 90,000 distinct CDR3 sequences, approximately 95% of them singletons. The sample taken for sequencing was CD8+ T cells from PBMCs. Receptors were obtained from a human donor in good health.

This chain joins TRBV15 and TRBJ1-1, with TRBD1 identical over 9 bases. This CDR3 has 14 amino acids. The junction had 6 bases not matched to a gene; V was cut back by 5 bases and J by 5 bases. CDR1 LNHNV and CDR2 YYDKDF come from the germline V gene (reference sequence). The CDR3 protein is CATSLDRGSTEAFF. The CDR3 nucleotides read TGTGCCACCAGCCTTGACAGGGGGTCGACTGAAGCTTTCTTT.

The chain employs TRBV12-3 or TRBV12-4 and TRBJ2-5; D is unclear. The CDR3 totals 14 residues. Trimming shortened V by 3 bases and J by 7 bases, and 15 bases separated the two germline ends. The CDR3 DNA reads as TGTGCCAGCAGTTTTTCCAGTCCCTCAGTGACCCAGTACTTC. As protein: CASSFSSPSVTQYF.

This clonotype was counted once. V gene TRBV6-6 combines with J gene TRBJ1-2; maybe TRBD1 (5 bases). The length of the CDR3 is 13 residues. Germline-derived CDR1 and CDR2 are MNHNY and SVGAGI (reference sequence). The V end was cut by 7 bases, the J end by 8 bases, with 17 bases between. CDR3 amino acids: CASTVSLGGGYTF. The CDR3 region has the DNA TGTGCCAGCACCGTCAGCCTCGGGGGGGGCTACACCTTC.

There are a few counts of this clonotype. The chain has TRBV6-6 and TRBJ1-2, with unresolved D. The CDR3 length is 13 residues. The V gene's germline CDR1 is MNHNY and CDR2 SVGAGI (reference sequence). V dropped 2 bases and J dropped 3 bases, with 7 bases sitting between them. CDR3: CASSYVKDYGYTF. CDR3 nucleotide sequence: TGTGCCAGCAGTTACGTTAAGGACTATGGCTACACCTTC.

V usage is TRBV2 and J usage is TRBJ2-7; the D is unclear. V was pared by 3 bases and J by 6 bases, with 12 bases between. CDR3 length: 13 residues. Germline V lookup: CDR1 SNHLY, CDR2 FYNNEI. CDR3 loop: CASSDPGPGEQYF. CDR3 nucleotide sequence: TGTGCCAGCAGTGATCCCGGACCGGGCGAGCAGTACTTC. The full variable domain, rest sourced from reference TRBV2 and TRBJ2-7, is EPEVTQTPSHQVTQMGQEVILRCVPISNHLYFYWYRQILGQKVEFLVSFYNNEISEKSEIFDDQFSVERPDGSNFTLKIRSTKLEDSAMYFCASSDPGPGEQYFGPGTRLTVT.

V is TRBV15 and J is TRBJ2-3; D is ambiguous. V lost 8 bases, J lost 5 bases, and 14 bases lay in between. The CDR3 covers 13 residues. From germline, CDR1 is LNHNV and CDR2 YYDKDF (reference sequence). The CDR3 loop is CATLVGFEDTQYF. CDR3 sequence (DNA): TGTGCCACCTTGGTGGGGTTCGAAGATACGCAGTATTTT.

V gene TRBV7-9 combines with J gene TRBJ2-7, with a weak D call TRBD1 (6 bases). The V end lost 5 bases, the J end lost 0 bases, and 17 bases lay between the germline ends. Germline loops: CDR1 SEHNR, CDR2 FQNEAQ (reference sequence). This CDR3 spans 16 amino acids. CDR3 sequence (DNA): TGTGCCAGCAGCCGAGATGGGGGCCTTAGCTCCTACGAGCAGTACTTC. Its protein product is CASSRDGGLSSYEQYF.

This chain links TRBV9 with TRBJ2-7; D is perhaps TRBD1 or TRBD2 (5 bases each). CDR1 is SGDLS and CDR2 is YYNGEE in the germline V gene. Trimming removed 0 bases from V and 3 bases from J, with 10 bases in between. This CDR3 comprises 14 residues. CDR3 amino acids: CASSVGGSGYEQYF. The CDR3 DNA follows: TGTGCCAGCAGCGTAGGGGGCAGCGGCTACGAGCAGTACTTC.

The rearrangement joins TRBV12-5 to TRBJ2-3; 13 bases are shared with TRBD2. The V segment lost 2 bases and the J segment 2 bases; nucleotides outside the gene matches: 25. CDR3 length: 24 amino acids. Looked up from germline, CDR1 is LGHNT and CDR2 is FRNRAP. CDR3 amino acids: CASGLPQGTPGLAGAASYTDTQYF. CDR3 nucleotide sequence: TGTGCTAGTGGTTTGCCCCAAGGGACTCCCGGACTAGCGGGGGCCGCCTCTTACACAGATACGCAGTATTTT.

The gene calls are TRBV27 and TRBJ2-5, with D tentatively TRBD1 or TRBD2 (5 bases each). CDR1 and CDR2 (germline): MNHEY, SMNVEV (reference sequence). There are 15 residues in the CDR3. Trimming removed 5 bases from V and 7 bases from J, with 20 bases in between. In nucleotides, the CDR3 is TGTGCCAGCAGTCCGTCCGGGACCCCCTACGGGACCCAGTACTTC. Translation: CASSPSGTPYGTQYF.

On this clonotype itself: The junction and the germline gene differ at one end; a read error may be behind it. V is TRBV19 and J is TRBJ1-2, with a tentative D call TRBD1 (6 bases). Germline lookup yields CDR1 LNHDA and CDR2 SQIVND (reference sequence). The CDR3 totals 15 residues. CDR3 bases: TGTGCCAGTAGTATAGGGGGGGCTACCATCTATGACTACACCTTC. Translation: CASSIGGATIYDYTF.

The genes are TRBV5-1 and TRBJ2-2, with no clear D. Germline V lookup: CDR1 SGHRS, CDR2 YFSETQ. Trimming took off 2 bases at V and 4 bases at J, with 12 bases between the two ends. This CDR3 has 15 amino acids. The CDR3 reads CASSFGRQLTGELFF. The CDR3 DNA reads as TGCGCCAGCAGCTTCGGAAGACAACTCACCGGGGAGCTGTTTTTT.

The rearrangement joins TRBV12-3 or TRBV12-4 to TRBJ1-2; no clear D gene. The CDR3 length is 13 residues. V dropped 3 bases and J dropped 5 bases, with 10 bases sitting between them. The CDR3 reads CASSFAPGYGYTF. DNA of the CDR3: TGTGCCAGCAGTTTTGCCCCCGGGTATGGCTACACCTTC.

The CDR3 DNA sequence: TGTGCCAGCAGCTTAGGTCTAGCGGGCTACGAGCAGTACTTC. Translating it yields CASSLGLAGYEQYF. This chain links TRBV13 with TRBJ2-7, with 8 bases identical to TRBD2. CDR1 is PRHDT, CDR2 FYEKMQ, per germline (reference sequence). Trimming removed 0 bases from V and 3 bases from J; junction bases left unmatched: 1. CDR3 length: 14 residues.

CDR3 loop: CASSYGVEQFF. In DNA form, the CDR3 reads TGTGCCAGCAGTTACGGGGTAGAGCAGTTCTTC. V is TRBV6-5 and J is TRBJ2-1; D gene ambiguous. The V gene's germline CDR1 is MNHEY and CDR2 SVGAGI. V was trimmed by 2 bases and J by 10 bases, leaving 6 bases between them. This CDR3 has 11 amino acids.

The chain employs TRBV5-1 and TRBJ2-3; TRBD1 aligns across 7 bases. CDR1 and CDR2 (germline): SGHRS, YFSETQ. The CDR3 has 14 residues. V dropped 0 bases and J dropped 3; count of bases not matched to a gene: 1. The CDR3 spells CASSLETGTDTQYF. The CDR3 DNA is TGCGCCAGCAGCTTGGAGACAGGGACAGATACGCAGTATTTT.

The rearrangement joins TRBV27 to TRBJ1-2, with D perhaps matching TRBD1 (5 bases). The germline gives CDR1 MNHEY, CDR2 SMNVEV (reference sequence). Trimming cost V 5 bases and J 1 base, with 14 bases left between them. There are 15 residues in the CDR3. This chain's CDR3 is CASSPVGEYNYGYTF. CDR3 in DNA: TGTGCCAGCAGTCCGGTGGGGGAGTATAACTATGGCTACACCTTC.

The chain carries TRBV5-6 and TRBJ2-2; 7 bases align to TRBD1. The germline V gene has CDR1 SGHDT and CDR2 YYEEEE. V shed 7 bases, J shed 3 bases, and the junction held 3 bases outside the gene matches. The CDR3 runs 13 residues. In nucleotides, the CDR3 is TGTGCCAGCCGACAGGGTTACACCGGGGAGCTGTTTTTT. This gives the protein CASRQGYTGELFF.

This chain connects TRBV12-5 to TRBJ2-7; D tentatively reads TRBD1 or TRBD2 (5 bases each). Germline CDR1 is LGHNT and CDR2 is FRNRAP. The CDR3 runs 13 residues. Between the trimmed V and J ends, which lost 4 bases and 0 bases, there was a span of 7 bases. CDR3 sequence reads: CASGWGPSYEQYF. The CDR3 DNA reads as TGTGCTAGTGGTTGGGGACCCTCCTACGAGCAGTACTTC.

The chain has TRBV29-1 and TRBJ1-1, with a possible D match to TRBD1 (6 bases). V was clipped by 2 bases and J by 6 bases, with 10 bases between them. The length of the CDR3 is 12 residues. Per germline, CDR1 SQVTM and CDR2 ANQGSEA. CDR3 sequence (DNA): TGCAGCGTTGAACAACAGGGCGCTGAAGCTTTCTTT. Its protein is CSVEQQGAEAFF.

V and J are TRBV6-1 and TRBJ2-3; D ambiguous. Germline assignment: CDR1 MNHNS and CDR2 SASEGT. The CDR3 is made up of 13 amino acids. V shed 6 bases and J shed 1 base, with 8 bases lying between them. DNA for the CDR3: TGTGCCAGCAGGGAGACGCGCACAGATACGCAGTATTTT. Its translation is CASRETRTDTQYF.

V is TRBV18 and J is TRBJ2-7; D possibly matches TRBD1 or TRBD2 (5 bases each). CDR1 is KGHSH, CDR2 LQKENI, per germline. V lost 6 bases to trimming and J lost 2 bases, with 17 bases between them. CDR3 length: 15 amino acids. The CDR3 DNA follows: TGTGCCAGCTCGCGATTCGGGACGGGAACCTACGAGCAGTACTTC. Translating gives CASSRFGTGTYEQYF.